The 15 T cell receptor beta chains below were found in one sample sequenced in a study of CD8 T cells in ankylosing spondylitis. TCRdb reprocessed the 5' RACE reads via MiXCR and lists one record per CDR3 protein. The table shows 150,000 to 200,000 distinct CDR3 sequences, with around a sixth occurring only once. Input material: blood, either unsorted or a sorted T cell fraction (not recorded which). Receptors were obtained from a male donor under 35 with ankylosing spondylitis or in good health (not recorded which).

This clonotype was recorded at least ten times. The CDR3 protein is CASSQAGTSFPDTQYF. The CDR3 DNA reads as TGCGCCAGCAGCCAAGCCGGGACTAGCTTCCCAGATACGCAGTATTTT. The chain has TRBV4-1 and TRBJ2-3; 9 bases fit TRBD2. This CDR3 comprises 16 residues. Germline assignment: CDR1 MGHRA and CDR2 YSYEKL. Trimming removed 1 base from V and 4 bases from J; junction bases left unmatched: 6.

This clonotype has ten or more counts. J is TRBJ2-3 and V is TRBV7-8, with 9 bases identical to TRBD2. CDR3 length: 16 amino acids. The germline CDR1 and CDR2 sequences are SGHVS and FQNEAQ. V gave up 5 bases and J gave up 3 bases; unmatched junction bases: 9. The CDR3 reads CASSPVRSGRTDTQYF. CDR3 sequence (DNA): TGTGCCAGCAGCCCCGTGAGGAGCGGGAGGACAGATACGCAGTATTTT.

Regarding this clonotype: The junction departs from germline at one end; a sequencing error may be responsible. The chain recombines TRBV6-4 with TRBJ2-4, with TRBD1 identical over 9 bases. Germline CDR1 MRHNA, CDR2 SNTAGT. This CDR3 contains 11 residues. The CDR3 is CASSVRDRVDF. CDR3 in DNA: TGTGCCAGCAGTGTCAGGGACAGGGTGGACTTC.

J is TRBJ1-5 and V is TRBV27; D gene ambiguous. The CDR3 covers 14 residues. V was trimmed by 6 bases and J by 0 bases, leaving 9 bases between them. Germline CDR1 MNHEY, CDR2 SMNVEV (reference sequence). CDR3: CASSGSSSNQPQHF. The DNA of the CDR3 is TGTGCCAGCAGCGGTTCTAGTAGCAATCAGCCCCAGCATTTT.

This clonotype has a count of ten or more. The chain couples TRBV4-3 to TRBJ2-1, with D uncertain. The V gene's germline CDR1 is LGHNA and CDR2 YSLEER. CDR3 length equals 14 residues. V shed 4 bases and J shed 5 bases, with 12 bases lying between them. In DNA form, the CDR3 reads TGCGCCAGCAGCCCACGTCCTTTCGACAATGAGCAGTTCTTC. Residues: CASSPRPFDNEQFF.

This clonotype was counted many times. CDR3 loop: CASNWDSNTGELFF. The CDR3 bases are TGTGCCAGTAACTGGGACTCTAACACCGGGGAGCTGTTTTTT. This chain joins TRBV19 and TRBJ2-2, with D tentatively TRBD2 (6 bases). This CDR3 is 14 amino acids long. Trimming stripped 7 bases from V and 2 bases from J, with 11 bases between. Germline values: CDR1 LNHDA, CDR2 SQIVND (reference sequence).

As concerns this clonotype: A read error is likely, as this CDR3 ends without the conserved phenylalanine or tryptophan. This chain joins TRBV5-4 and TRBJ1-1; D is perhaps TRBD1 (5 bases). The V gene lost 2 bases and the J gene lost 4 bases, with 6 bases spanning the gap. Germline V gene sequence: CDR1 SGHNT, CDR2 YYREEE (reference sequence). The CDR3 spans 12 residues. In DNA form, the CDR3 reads TGTGCCAGCAGCTTTGGGGGCACTGAAGCTTTCGTT. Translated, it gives CASSFGGTEAFV.

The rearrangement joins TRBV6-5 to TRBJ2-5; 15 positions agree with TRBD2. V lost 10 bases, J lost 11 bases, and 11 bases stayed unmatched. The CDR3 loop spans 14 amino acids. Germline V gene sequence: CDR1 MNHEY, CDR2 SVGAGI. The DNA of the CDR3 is TGTGCCACCGCGGGTGGACTAGCGGGAGGGGTTCAGTACTTC. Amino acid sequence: CATAGGLAGGVQYF.

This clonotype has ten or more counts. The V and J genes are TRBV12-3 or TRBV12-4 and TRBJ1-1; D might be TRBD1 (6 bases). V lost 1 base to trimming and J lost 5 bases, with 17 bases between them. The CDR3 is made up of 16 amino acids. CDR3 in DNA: TGTGCCAGCAGTTTAGATTCTCGGGGGGCGAGGACTGAAGCTTTCTTT. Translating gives CASSLDSRGARTEAFF.

This CDR3 reads CASSRRESGETQYF. In nucleotides, the CDR3 is TGTGCCAGCAGCCGGCGGGAGAGTGGAGAGACCCAGTACTTC. The gene calls are TRBV3-1 and TRBJ2-5; TRBD2 aligns across 7 bases. This CDR3 comprises 14 residues. V shed 4 bases, J shed 4 bases, and the junction held 6 bases outside the gene matches. The V gene's germline CDR1 is LGHDT and CDR2 YNNKEL (reference sequence).

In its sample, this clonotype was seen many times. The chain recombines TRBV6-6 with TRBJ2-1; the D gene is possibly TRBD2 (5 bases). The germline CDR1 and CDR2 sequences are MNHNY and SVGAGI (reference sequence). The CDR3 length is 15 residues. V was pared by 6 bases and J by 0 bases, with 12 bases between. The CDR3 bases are TGTGCCAGCAGCTTAACTAGTCTCTCCTACAATGAGCAGTTCTTC. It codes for CASSLTSLSYNEQFF.

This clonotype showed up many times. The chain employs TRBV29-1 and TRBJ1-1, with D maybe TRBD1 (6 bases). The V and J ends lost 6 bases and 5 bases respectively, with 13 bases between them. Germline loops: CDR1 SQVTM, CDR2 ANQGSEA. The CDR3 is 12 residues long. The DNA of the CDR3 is TGCAGCGTAACCCAGGGGAGAACTGAAGCTTTCTTT. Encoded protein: CSVTQGRTEAFF.

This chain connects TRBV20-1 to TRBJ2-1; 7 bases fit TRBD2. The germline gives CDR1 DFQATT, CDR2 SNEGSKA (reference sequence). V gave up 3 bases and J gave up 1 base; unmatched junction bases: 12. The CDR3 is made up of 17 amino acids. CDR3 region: CSASLFGTTSSYNEQFF. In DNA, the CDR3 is TGCAGTGCTAGTCTCTTTGGGACTACTTCGTCCTACAATGAGCAGTTCTTC.

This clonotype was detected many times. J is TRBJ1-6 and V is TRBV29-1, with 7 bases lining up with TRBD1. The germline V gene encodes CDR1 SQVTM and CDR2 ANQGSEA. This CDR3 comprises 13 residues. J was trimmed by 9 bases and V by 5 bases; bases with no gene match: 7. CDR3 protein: CSVTTGVGSPLHF. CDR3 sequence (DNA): TGCAGCGTTACCACAGGGGTGGGTTCACCCCTCCACTTT.

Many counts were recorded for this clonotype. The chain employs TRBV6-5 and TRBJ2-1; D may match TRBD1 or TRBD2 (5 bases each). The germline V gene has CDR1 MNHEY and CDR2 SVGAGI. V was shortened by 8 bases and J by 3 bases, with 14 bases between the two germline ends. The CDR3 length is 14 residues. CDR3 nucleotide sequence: TGTGCCAGCGCTCGGCCGGGGCGCTACAATGAGCAGTTCTTC. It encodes CASARPGRYNEQFF.